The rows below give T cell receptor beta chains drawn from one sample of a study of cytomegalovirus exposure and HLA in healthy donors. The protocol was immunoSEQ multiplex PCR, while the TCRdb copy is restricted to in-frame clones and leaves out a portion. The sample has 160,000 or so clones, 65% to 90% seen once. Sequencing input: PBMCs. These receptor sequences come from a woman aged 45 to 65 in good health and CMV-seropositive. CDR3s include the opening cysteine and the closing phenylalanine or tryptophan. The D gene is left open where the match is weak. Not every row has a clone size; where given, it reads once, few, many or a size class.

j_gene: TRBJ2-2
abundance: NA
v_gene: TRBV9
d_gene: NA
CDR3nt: TGTGCCAGCAGCGTACACGGGAACACCGGGGAGCTGTTTTTT
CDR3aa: CASSVHGNTGELFF

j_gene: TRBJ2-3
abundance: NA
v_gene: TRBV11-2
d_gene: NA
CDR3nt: TGTGCCAGCAGCTTAGGACAAGCTAGCACAGATACGCAGTATTTT
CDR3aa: CASSLGQASTDTQYF

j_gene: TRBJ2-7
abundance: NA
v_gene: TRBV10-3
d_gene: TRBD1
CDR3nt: TGTGCCATCAGTGAGGGACAGGGCCACGAGCAGTACTTC
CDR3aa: CAISEGQGHEQYF

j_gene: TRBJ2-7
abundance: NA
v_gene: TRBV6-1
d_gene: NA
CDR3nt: TGTGCCAGCAGTGAAATACAGGACCCCTACGAGCAGTACTTC
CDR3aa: CASSEIQDPYEQYF

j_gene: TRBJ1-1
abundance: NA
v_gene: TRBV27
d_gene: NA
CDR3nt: TGTGCCAGCAGCCCCTCGGGCAGGGCGAACACTGAAGCTTTCTTT
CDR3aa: CASSPSGRANTEAFF

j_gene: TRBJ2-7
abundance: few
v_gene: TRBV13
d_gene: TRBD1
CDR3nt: TGTGCCAGCAGCTCCGGACAGGGCATCGAGCAGTACTTC
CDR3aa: CASSSGQGIEQYF

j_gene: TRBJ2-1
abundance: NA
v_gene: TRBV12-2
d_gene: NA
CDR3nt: TGTGCAAGTCGCTTGTCAAAGCGGGGGGGCCTTTCCAATGAGCAGTTCTTC
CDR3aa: CASRLSKRGGLSNEQFF

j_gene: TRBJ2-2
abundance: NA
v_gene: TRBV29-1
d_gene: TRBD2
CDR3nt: TGCAGCGTTGAGAGAAGGGAGGGTGTGTTCGGGGAGCTGTTTTTT
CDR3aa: CSVERREGVFGELFF

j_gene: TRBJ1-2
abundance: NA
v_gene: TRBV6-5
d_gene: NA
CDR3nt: TGTGCCAGCAGTCGACAGGCGGGCTATGGCTACACCTTC
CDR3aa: CASSRQAGYGYTF

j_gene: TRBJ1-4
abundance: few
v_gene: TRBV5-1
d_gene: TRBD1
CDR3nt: TGCGCCAGCAGCTTGGGGCCACAGGGGGAGAGTGAAAAACTGTTTTTT
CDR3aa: CASSLGPQGESEKLFF

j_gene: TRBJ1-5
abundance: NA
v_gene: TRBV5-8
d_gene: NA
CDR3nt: TGTGCCAGCAGCTTCAGGGGCGGTAATCAGCCCCAGCATTTT
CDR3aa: CASSFRGGNQPQHF

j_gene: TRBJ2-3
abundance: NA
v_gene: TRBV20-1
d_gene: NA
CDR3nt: TGCAGTGCTAGACTCGGAGATACGCAGTATTTT
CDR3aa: CSARLGDTQYF

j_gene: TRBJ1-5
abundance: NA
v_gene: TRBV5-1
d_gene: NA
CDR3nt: TGCGCCAGCAGCTTGATCCCCGGCAATCAGCCCCAGCATTTT
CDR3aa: CASSLIPGNQPQHF

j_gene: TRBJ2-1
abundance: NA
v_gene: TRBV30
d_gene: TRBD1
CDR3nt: TGTGCCTGGGGGGGGACAGGAGGAAACTACAATGAGCAGTTCTTC
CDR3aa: CAWGGTGGNYNEQFF

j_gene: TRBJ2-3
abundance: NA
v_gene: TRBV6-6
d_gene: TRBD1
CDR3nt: TGTGCCAGCAGTTACGGCCTGACAGGGGTCCCAGATACGCAGTATTTT
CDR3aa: CASSYGLTGVPDTQYF

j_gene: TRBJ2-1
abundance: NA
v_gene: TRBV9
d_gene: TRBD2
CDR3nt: TGTGCCAGCAGCGTAGCACCGGGGGGCAATGAGCAGTTCTTC
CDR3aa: CASSVAPGGNEQFF

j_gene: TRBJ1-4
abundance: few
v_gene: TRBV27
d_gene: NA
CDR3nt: TGTGCCAGCAGTTTATCTTCCGTATTCGGGGAAAAACTGTTTTTT
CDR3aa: CASSLSSVFGEKLFF

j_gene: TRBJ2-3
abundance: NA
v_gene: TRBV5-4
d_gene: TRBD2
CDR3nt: TGTGCCAGCAGCTCACTAGCGGGAGGCACAGATACGCAGTATTTT
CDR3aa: CASSSLAGGTDTQYF

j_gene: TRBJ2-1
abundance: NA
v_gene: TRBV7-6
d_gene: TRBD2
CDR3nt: TGTGCCAGCAGCTTATTTCCCGGGACTAGCGGGGGGGCATCGTACAATGAGCAGTTCTTC
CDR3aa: CASSLFPGTSGGASYNEQFF

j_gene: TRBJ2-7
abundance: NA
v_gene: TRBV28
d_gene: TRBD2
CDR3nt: TGTGCCAGCAGTTTTCGACTAGCGGTACCGTCCTACGAGCAGTACTTC
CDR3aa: CASSFRLAVPSYEQYF

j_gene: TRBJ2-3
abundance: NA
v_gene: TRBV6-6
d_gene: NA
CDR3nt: TGTGCCAGCAGAAGCAGGGTTGAGCAGCCCCAGTATTTT
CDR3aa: CASRSRVEQPQYF

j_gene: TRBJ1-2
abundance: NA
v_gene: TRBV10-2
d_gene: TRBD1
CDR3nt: TGCGCCAGCAGTGAGAGGGGGCTGGGCTATGGCTACACCTTC
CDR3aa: CASSERGLGYGYTF

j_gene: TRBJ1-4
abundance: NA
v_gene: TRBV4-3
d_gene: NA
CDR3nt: TGCGCCAGCAGCCAAGATTGGTACGGGGGGCCTAATGAAAAACTGTTTTTT
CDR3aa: CASSQDWYGGPNEKLFF

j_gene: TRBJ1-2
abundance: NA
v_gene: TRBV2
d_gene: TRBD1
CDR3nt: TGTGCCAGCAGTGAAGCGCCCGGACAGGGGGGCGGCTACACCTTC
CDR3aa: CASSEAPGQGGGYTF

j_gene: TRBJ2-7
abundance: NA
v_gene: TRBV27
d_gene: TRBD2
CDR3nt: TGTGCCAGCAGTGCCCGCGGGGGGACGTCCTACGAGCAGTACTTC
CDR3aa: CASSARGGTSYEQYF

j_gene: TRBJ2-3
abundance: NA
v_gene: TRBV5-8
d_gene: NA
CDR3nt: TGTGCCAGCTCCCTCATGGGGGGATTTGCAGATACGCAGTATTTT
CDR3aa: CASSLMGGFADTQYF

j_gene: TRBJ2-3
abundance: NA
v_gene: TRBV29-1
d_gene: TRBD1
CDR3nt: TGCAGCGTCGGGGGACAGGGTAAAACAGATACGCAGTATTTT
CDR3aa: CSVGGQGKTDTQYF

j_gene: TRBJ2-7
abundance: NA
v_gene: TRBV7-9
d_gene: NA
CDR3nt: TGTGCCAGCAGCCCCGTCTACGAGCAGTACTTC
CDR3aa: CASSPVYEQYF

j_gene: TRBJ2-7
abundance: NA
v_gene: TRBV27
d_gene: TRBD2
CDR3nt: TGTGCCAGCAGTCCTGGACTAGACACCTACGAGCAGTACTTC
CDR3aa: CASSPGLDTYEQYF

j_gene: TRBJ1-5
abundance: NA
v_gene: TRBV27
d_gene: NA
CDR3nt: TGTGCCAGCGCGTGGACAGATAGCAATCAGCCCCAGCATTTT
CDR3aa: CASAWTDSNQPQHF

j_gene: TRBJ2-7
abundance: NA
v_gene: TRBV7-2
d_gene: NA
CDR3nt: TGTGCCAGCAGCTCCGTCCGTCGCGAGCAGTACTTC
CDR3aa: CASSSVRREQYF

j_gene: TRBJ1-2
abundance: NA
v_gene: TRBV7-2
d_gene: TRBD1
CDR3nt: TGTGCCAGCAGCCCCGGACAGGGGGCGAATCTAAACTATGGCTACACCTTC
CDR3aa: CASSPGQGANLNYGYTF

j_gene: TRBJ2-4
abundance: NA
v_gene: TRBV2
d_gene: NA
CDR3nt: TGTGCCAGCAGTGATCGTCTCAGCGTAGCCAAAAACATTCAGTACTTC
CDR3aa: CASSDRLSVAKNIQYF